These T cell receptor beta chains were read from a single sample in a study of blood T cell repertoires in COVID-19. The table came from immunoSEQ multiplex PCR; TCRdb's copy has only in-frame clones and leaves some out. Of hundreds of thousands of clones detected, around 90% appear once; the ten largest clones hold around 2%. Sequencing used PBMCs or T cells enriched from blood (not recorded which). Every receptor here comes from a woman in her sixties or seventies in a cohort exposed to, infected with or recovered from COVID-19 (not recorded which). The CDR3 runs from the conserved cysteine through the conserved F or W. Fields, in order: CDR3 length, D gene, clone size, J gene, V gene, CDR3 protein, CDR3 DNA. The D gene is left open where the match is weak. Expanded clones are given a class, and other clones once, few, many or no size at all.

13	NA	NA	TRBJ1-1	TRBV7-2	CASSFRKNTEAFF	TGTGCCAGCAGCTTCAGGAAGAACACTGAAGCTTTCTTT
17	NA	few	TRBJ1-4	TRBV28	CASSLGWGSTTNEKLFF	TGTGCCAGCAGTCTCGGTTGGGGCTCCACAACTAATGAAAAACTGTTTTTT
13	NA	NA	TRBJ1-5	TRBV5-1	CASSLAQGQPQHF	TGCGCCAGCAGCTTGGCTCAGGGTCAGCCCCAGCATTTT
15	TRBD2	NA	TRBJ2-1	TRBV4-3	CASSQDGGRGNEQFF	TGCGCCAGCAGCCAAGACGGCGGGAGAGGCAATGAGCAGTTCTTC
17	TRBD1	NA	TRBJ1-5	TRBV27	CASSSGQGIVRNQPQHF	TGTGCCAGCAGTTCGGGACAGGGGATCGTTCGCAATCAGCCCCAGCATTTT
15	NA	NA	TRBJ2-1	TRBV5-8	CASSLRQHVGNEQFF	TGTGCCAGCAGCTTAAGACAGCATGTAGGAAATGAGCAGTTCTTC
19	TRBD2	NA	TRBJ2-5	TRBV7-2	CASSSPPWEGSFFQETQYF	TGTGCCAGCAGCTCCCCGCCCTGGGAGGGGTCATTCTTCCAAGAGACCCAGTACTTC
13	NA	NA	TRBJ1-1	TRBV19	CASSLRQSAEAFF	TGTGCCAGTAGTCTACGACAATCCGCTGAAGCTTTCTTT
14	TRBD1	NA	TRBJ1-1	TRBV7-9	CASSRGGVSFEAFF	TGTGCCAGCAGTCGAGGGGGCGTCTCTTTTGAAGCTTTCTTT
12	NA	NA	TRBJ2-7	TRBV2	CASNIPRYEQYF	TGTGCCAGCAACATCCCCCGCTACGAGCAGTACTTC
14	NA	NA	TRBJ1-1	TRBV7-9	CASSRGDMNTEAFF	TGTGCCAGCAGCCGGGGAGATATGAACACTGAAGCTTTCTTT
15	NA	NA	TRBJ2-1	TRBV5-6	CASSPQGNYHNEQFF	TGTGCCAGCAGCCCCCAGGGAAATTACCACAATGAGCAGTTCTTC
15	TRBD1	NA	TRBJ2-2	TRBV7-9	CASAFQGAGTGELFF	TGTGCCAGCGCCTTCCAGGGGGCGGGGACCGGGGAGCTGTTTTTT
13	TRBD1	NA	TRBJ1-2	TRBV5-1	CASSLGDSYGYTF	TGCGCCAGCAGCTTGGGGGACAGCTATGGCTACACCTTC
16	NA	NA	TRBJ2-6	TRBV4-2	CASSQDAGVGANVLTF	TGTGCCAGCAGCCAAGACGCAGGGGTGGGGGCCAACGTCCTGACTTTC
16	NA	few	TRBJ2-1	TRBV21-1	CASSKRGGITYNEQFF	TGTGCCAGCAGCAAAAGAGGCGGGATCACCTACAATGAGCAGTTCTTC
16	TRBD1	NA	TRBJ1-5	TRBV28	CASSSIYGQGSQPQHF	TGTGCCAGCAGTTCAATTTATGGACAGGGAAGTCAGCCCCAGCATTTT
13	NA	NA	TRBJ2-1	TRBV6-2/TRBV6-3	CASSGYGYNEQFF	TGTGCCAGCAGTGGTTACGGGTACAATGAGCAGTTCTTC
14	TRBD2	NA	TRBJ2-7	TRBV7-6	CASSLTSGRREQYF	TGTGCCAGCAGCCTGACTAGCGGGAGGCGGGAGCAGTACTTC
16	TRBD2	NA	TRBJ2-1	TRBV7-6	CASSSSPGLADNEQFF	TGTGCCAGCAGCTCGTCACCGGGACTAGCGGACAATGAGCAGTTCTTC
13	NA	NA	TRBJ2-2	TRBV24-1	CAIQDTNTGELFF	TGTGCCATCCAAGACACGAACACCGGGGAGCTGTTTTTT
16	TRBD1	NA	TRBJ1-2	TRBV7-9	CASSQPWTGGNYGYTF	TGTGCCAGCAGCCAACCCTGGACAGGGGGTAACTATGGCTACACCTTC
14	NA	NA	TRBJ1-2	TRBV5-1	CASSLAGATYGYTF	TGCGCCAGCAGCTTGGCAGGGGCTACCTATGGCTACACCTTC
18	TRBD2	NA	TRBJ2-1	TRBV13	CASSARGREGPLRNEQFF	TGTGCCAGCAGCGCCCGGGGGCGGGAGGGCCCTCTGAGGAATGAGCAGTTCTTC
13	NA	NA	TRBJ2-3	TRBV7-3	CASSPPDIYTQYF	TGTGCCAGCAGCCCCCCCGACATTTATACGCAGTATTTT
16	TRBD2	NA	TRBJ2-5	TRBV19	CASRAKSGRNQETQYF	TGTGCCAGTAGAGCCAAGAGCGGGAGGAATCAAGAGACCCAGTACTTC
14	TRBD2	NA	TRBJ2-5	TRBV19	CASSPGLEDETQYF	TGTGCCAGTAGTCCGGGACTAGAGGACGAGACCCAGTACTTC
14	NA	once	TRBJ2-4	TRBV6-5	CASSRGGDKNIQYF	TGTGCCAGCTCCCGGGGAGGTGACAAAAACATTCAGTACTTC
15	TRBD1	NA	TRBJ2-3	TRBV30	CAWSLTGYDTDTQYF	TGTGCCTGGAGTTTGACAGGGTACGACACAGATACGCAGTATTTT
16	NA	NA	TRBJ2-7	TRBV7-9	CASTITKAGSLYEQYF	TGTGCCAGCACCATTACCAAGGCGGGCTCGTTATACGAGCAGTACTTC
17	TRBD2	NA	TRBJ2-1	TRBV7-8	CASSLGVAGGGYNEQFF	TGTGCCAGCAGCTTAGGAGTAGCGGGAGGGGGGTACAATGAGCAGTTCTTC
18	NA	NA	TRBJ2-5	TRBV7-2	CASSLGRASGGRQETQYF	TGTGCCAGCAGCTTAGGAAGGGCGTCAGGGGGGAGACAAGAGACCCAGTACTTC
13	TRBD2	NA	TRBJ2-2	TRBV2	CASNRLADGELFF	TGTGCCAGCAATCGACTAGCGGACGGGGAGCTGTTTTTT
14	NA	NA	TRBJ2-7	TRBV12-2	CASRSRDRSYEQYF	TGTGCAAGTCGCTCCAGGGACAGGTCCTACGAGCAGTACTTC
15	TRBD2	NA	TRBJ2-1	TRBV9	CASSKGLGRHNEQFF	TGTGCCAGCAGCAAGGGACTAGGGCGGCACAATGAGCAGTTCTTC
15	TRBD2	NA	TRBJ2-7	TRBV15	CATSRDSGGTYEQYF	TGTGCCACCAGCAGAGATTCCGGGGGGACCTACGAGCAGTACTTC
15	TRBD2	NA	TRBJ2-2	TRBV7-2	CASSLTSGNTGELFF	TGTGCCAGCAGCTTGACTAGCGGGAACACCGGGGAGCTGTTTTTT
14	NA	NA	TRBJ1-1	TRBV3-1/TRBV3-2	CASSQDTANTEAFF	TGTGCCAGCAGCCAAGATACAGCGAACACTGAAGCTTTCTTT
14	TRBD1	NA	TRBJ1-2	TRBV6-5	CASSYSTGVYGYTF	TGTGCCAGCAGTTACTCCACAGGGGTGTATGGCTACACCTTC
15	TRBD2	NA	TRBJ2-1	TRBV19	CASSMGGGRAAEQFF	TGTGCCAGTAGTATGGGGGGCGGGAGGGCCGCCGAGCAGTTCTTC